This TCR beta chain was found in a study of cytotoxic CD8 clonotypes in ibrutinib-treated CLL listed by TCRdb under 2021. Background for the entire study: In this cohort, approximately 15 patients were treatment-naive and under 13 were relapsed/refractory, while approximately 18 had unmutated IGHV. Samples averaged approximately 240,000 productive templates and 90,000 to 95,000 productive rearrangements. The response samples were drawn at a median of 12 months into treatment, with a range of about 6 to 40 months. Cryopreserved peripheral blood mononuclear cells were collected before treatment, at response, and at either disease progression or sustained remission. Responses were partial in 24 patients and complete in 2; after median approximately 66 months follow-up, about 15 stayed in remission and some twelve progressed. Longitudinal samples were available for about 30% of the roughly 86 trial participants. The paper as a whole reports these results and caveats: Clonality increased at ibrutinib response, stayed stable in sustained remission, and fell back toward baseline at progression. Public clonotypes were rare and either shrank or stayed stable during treatment, and the rise in clonality at ibrutinib response reflected expansion of private clonotypes. Sustained-remission and progressing patients did not have matched sampling times, and lymph node repertoires were not examined. Baseline clonality exceeded that of age-matched healthy donors and correlated strongly with circulating CD8+ T-cell counts.

Each clonotype received, on average, around 10x coverage in deep resolution sequencing performed on a MiSeq, where the target depth lay between 1 in 1 million and 1 in 200,000 T cells. The immunoSEQ hsTCRB Kit was used to generate the TCR beta libraries. Processing in the source paper ran as follows. ImmunoSEQ Data Assistant and ImmunoSEQ Analyzer were used for data analysis, and V, D and J genes were assigned according to IMGT definitions. Clonality, which ranges from 0 to 1, was calculated by subtracting the normalized Shannon entropy of productive rearrangement frequencies from one. Public clonotype analysis was restricted to overrepresented clonotypes comprising at least 0.05% of each patient's repertoire. Around 14 repertoires from age-matched healthy donors, obtained from immuneACCESS, served as clonality controls. TCRdb obtained this table from immuneACCESS and retained in-frame rearrangements with V and J assigned. These tables miss some clones; where compared with another copy, unresolved V genes account for less than half of the shortfall, and the remainder is unexplained. The DNA was the basis for D and trimming; V, J and clone size are from that table. The sample includes some 290,000 clones, with approximately 80% observed a single time. The ten largest clones represent over 5% of the sample.

Comment on this clone: Its antigen is still unknown. The sample holds no much larger clone one base away, and base qualities are not on file.

Approximately 2 micrograms of genomic DNA were extracted from cryopreserved PBMCs for TCR beta library preparation. Longitudinal blood samples from CLL patients receiving ibrutinib monotherapy were subjected to high-throughput TCR beta sequencing. The patients took part in an open-label, single-center phase 2 trial of ibrutinib monotherapy. Germline trimming amounts to 2 bases on V and 4 bases on J, with 12 as the count of junction bases outside the gene matches. Including cysteine and phenylalanine, the CDR3 has 18 amino acids. Only the CDR3 DNA is retained, 54 bases long and in frame from the first base. CDR1 and CDR2 (KGHSH, LQKENI) derive from the germline V gene.

This chain joins TRBV18 to TRBJ2-2, and 8 junction bases match TRBD2. This specimen was PBMCs, taken before ibrutinib treatment. The origin of this receptor is a human donor with chronic lymphocytic leukemia. The nucleotides are TGTGCCAGCTCACCAAATACTATTAGCGGGATCGGCACCGGGGAGCTGTTTTTT. This translates into CASSPNTISGIGTGELFF.